Below are 32 T cell receptor beta chains sequenced from a single sample in a study of beta chain features in type 1 diabetes. The isolated RNA, all of it, was reverse transcribed, so expressed TCRB transcripts were what got sequenced. Using immunoSEQ multiplex PCR, the repertoire was profiled, and TCRdb retains in-frame clones only, with some absent. The sample lists roughly 700,000 clones, over 10% seen once, with approximately 0.021% in the top ten. The study's findings and limits: A moderate, significant TCRB CDR3 shortening appeared in type 1 diabetes across four CD4+ subsets.

No antigen is known for these receptors. Sequenced material: naive CD4+ T cells from blood. Receptors originate from a man aged 18 to 35 with type 1 diabetes.

This sequence joins TRBV29-1 and TRBJ2-1; TRBD1 matches at 9 bases. V dropped 6 bases and J dropped 3; count of bases not matched to a gene: 6. There are 14 residues in the CDR3. Germline lookup yields CDR1 SQVTM and CDR2 ANQGSEA. CDR3 sequence (DNA): TGCAGCGTCCCCGGGACAGGGTTCTACAATGAGCAGTTCTTC. It translates to CSVPGTGFYNEQFF.

In this sample, this clone turned up once. V gene TRBV9 combines with J gene TRBJ1-3; TRBD1 is a possible D gene (5 bases). Per germline, CDR1 SGDLS and CDR2 YYNGEE. The CDR3 totals 16 residues. Trimming removed 4 bases from V and 0 bases from J, with 14 bases in between. CDR3 region: CASSTFDRLSGNTIYF. The CDR3 region has the DNA TGTGCCAGCAGCACTTTCGACAGACTCTCTGGAAACACCATATATTTT.

This clone has only a few counts. The genes are TRBV4-1 and TRBJ2-3; 10 bases are shared with TRBD2. Germline V gene lookup returns CDR1 MGHRA and CDR2 YSYEKL. CDR3 length: 17 residues. V lost 4 bases, J lost 0 bases, and 7 bases stayed unmatched. The chain's CDR3 is CASSLLSGGASTDTQYF. The CDR3 region has the DNA TGCGCCAGCAGCCTACTCAGCGGGGGGGCTAGCACAGATACGCAGTATTTT.

The rearrangement links TRBV5-1 to TRBJ2-7; 11 nucleotides agree with TRBD2. This CDR3 has 16 amino acids. In germline, CDR1 is SGHRS, CDR2 YFSETQ. Unmatched junction bases numbered 9, after V lost 2 bases and J lost 5 bases. CDR3 sequence: CASSLLAGASGDEQYF. DNA for the CDR3: TGCGCCAGCAGCTTACTAGCGGGGGCGTCGGGCGACGAGCAGTACTTC.

The sample holds a few counts of this clone. Other DNA sequences in the same sample also yield this CDR3. This chain joins TRBV20-1 and TRBJ2-1; weak D call: TRBD2 (5 bases). Trimming cost V 6 bases and J 10 bases, with 10 bases left between them. This CDR3 is built from 10 residues. Germline CDR1 DFQATT, CDR2 SNEGSKA (reference sequence). In DNA form, the CDR3 reads TGCAGTGCCCCCGGCGGGGAGCAGTTCTTC. Translation gives CSAPGGEQFF.

V gene TRBV28 combines with J gene TRBJ1-1; a possible D gene is TRBD1 (6 bases). In germline, CDR1 is MDHEN, CDR2 SYDVKM. With 4 bases removed from V and 0 bases from J, the gap between germline ends came to 12 bases. CDR3 size: 15 residues. The CDR3 nucleotides read TGTGCCAGCAGTTCCGGGACAAGTTTGAACACTGAAGCTTTCTTT. This gives the protein CASSSGTSLNTEAFF. Full variable domain (remainder filled in from reference TRBV28 and TRBJ1-1): DVKVTQSSRYLVKRTGEKVFLECVQDMDHENMFWYRQDPGLGLRLIYFSYDVKMKEKGDIPEGYSVSREKKERFSLILESASTNQTSMYLCASSSGTSLNTEAFFGQGTRLTVV.

This clone was detected a few times. The same CDR3 is also encoded by other DNA sequences in this sample. The rearrangement links TRBV30 to TRBJ1-5; 7 positions match TRBD1. Per the germline V gene, CDR1 is GTSNPN and CDR2 is SVGIG (reference sequence). The CDR3 runs to 13 residues. V shed 1 base, J shed 5 bases, and the junction held 2 bases outside the gene matches. The CDR3 region is CAWSAQGDQPQHF. In DNA, the CDR3 is TGTGCCTGGAGTGCTCAGGGGGATCAGCCCCAGCATTTT. The whole variable domain, remainder taken from reference TRBV30 and TRBJ1-5, is SQTIHQWPATLVQPVGSPLSLECTVEGTSNPNLYWYRQAAGRGLQLLFYSVGIGQISSEVPQNLSASRPQDRQFILSSKKLLLSDSGFYLCAWSAQGDQPQHFGDGTRLSIL.

This clone occurred a few times. The V and J genes are TRBV20-1 and TRBJ1-2; no reliable D call. The CDR3 has 10 residues. Trimming shortened V by 5 bases and J by 13 bases, and 14 bases separated the two germline ends. Germline CDR1 DFQATT, CDR2 SNEGSKA (reference sequence). The CDR3 loop is CSAVDTLGTF. The CDR3 coding sequence is TGCAGTGCTGTCGACACCCTGGGCACCTTC.

The V call is TRBV2, the J call TRBJ1-4; D is unclear. This CDR3 has 12 residues. CDR1 is SNHLY and CDR2 is FYNNEI in the germline V gene. Trimming shortened V by 8 bases and J by 7 bases, and 11 bases separated the two germline ends. CDR3 residues: CASRYEVEKLFF. In DNA, the CDR3 is TGTGCCAGCCGCTATGAGGTTGAAAAACTGTTTTTT.

CDR3 residues: CASSSTPSSDTQYF. As DNA, the CDR3 is TGTGCCAGCAGTTCCACCCCTAGCTCCGATACGCAGTATTTT. The chain is built from TRBV27 and TRBJ2-3; D might be TRBD2 (5 bases). This CDR3 spans 14 amino acids. V lost 4 bases, J lost 6 bases, and 14 bases lay in between. Germline assignment: CDR1 MNHEY and CDR2 SMNVEV (reference sequence).

The chain combines TRBV6-5 with TRBJ1-5; TRBD1 is a possible D gene (6 bases). Trimming shortened V by 8 bases and J by 3 bases, and 11 bases separated the two germline ends. The V gene's germline CDR1 is MNHEY and CDR2 SVGAGI. The CDR3 has 13 residues. CDR3 amino acids: CASRWGPNQPQHF. The CDR3 DNA sequence: TGTGCCAGCCGGTGGGGGCCCAATCAGCCCCAGCATTTT.

The chain has TRBV6-1 and TRBJ2-2; 7 bases line up with TRBD2. V shed 0 bases and J 1 base; nucleotides not matched to a gene: 2. The CDR3 runs 16 residues. The V gene's germline CDR1 is MNHNS and CDR2 SASEGT. Here the CDR3 reads CASSEAPSGNTGELFF. In DNA, the CDR3 is TGTGCCAGCAGTGAAGCTCCTAGCGGGAACACCGGGGAGCTGTTTTTT.

The J gene is TRBJ2-5, the V gene TRBV5-6; 7 bases fit TRBD1. Germline trimming cut 7 bases from V and 0 bases from J; bases unmatched to any gene: 9. CDR1 is SGHDT and CDR2 is YYEEEE in the germline V gene. The CDR3 extends over 15 amino acids. CDR3 protein: CASLHKGTDQETQYF. The CDR3, as DNA: TGTGCCAGCTTACACAAGGGGACAGACCAAGAGACCCAGTACTTC.

This clone was observed a few times. The rearrangement uses TRBV19 and TRBJ2-1, with a tentative D call TRBD2 (5 bases). Per the germline V gene, CDR1 is LNHDA and CDR2 is SQIVND (reference sequence). This CDR3 spans 14 amino acids. V was pared by 5 bases and J by 2 bases, with 10 bases between. For the CDR3, the DNA is TGTGCCAGTAGTCCCACTAGGCCCTACAATGAGCAGTTCTTC. Its protein is CASSPTRPYNEQFF.

The sample holds a few counts of this clone. J is TRBJ2-7 and V is TRBV4-1; D possibly matches TRBD1 or TRBD2 (5 bases each). CDR1 and CDR2 (germline): MGHRA, YSYEKL. CDR3 length: 14 residues. The V and J ends lost 3 bases and 5 bases respectively, with 14 bases between them. The CDR3 region has the DNA TGCGCCAGCAGCCACAGGGTGGAGGCCGACGAGCAGTACTTC. It encodes CASSHRVEADEQYF.

This clone was recorded a few times. The V and J genes are TRBV7-8 and TRBJ1-1; a weak D match, TRBD1 (6 bases). The CDR3 covers 15 residues. Trimming stripped 0 bases from V and 3 bases from J, with 11 bases between. The germline V gene has CDR1 SGHVS and CDR2 FQNEAQ. CDR3 nucleotides: TGTGCCAGCAGCTTAGCGACCAGGGGAGACACTGAAGCTTTCTTT. Protein: CASSLATRGDTEAFF. The variable domain in full, completed from reference TRBV7-8 and TRBJ1-1, reads GAGVSQSPRYKVAKRGQDVALRCDPISGHVSLFWYQQALGQGPEFLTYFQNEAQLDKSGLPSDRFFAERPEGSVSTLKIQRTQQEDSAVYLCASSLATRGDTEAFFGQGTRLTVV.

This chain uses TRBV23-1 with TRBJ2-4; TRBD2 aligns across 7 bases. TRBV23-1 is an ORF, with its function uncertain. The CDR3 is 20 residues long. Trimming removed 0 bases from V and 3 bases from J; junction bases left unmatched: 17. The CDR3 here is CASSQSPPTRRGRGKNIQYF. CDR3 coding DNA: TGCGCCAGCAGTCAATCGCCCCCTACCCGGCGGGGGAGGGGCAAAAACATTCAGTACTTC.

This clone came up a few times. CDR3 protein: CASSQDLGSGANVLTF. CDR3 DNA sequence: TGCGCCAGCAGCCAAGATCTAGGGTCAGGGGCCAACGTCCTGACTTTC. The V and J genes are TRBV4-1 and TRBJ2-6; unclear D gene. The CDR3 has 16 residues. CDR1 and CDR2 (germline): MGHRA, YSYEKL. The ends were cut back, 0 bases at V and 4 bases at J, with 10 bases in the middle.

As regards this clone: The sample carries other DNA sequences with the same CDR3. This chain uses TRBV28 with TRBJ1-2; D may be TRBD1 (5 bases). CDR3 size: 13 residues. The germline V gene has CDR1 MDHEN and CDR2 SYDVKM. The V gene lost 3 bases and the J gene lost 2 bases, with 7 bases spanning the gap. CDR3: CASSLGGNYGYTF. The CDR3 DNA reads TGTGCCAGCAGTTTGGGGGGGAACTATGGCTACACCTTC.

The chain joins TRBV5-1 to TRBJ2-3, with 12 bases fitting TRBD2. Germline V gene lookup returns CDR1 SGHRS and CDR2 YFSETQ. The CDR3 covers 17 residues. J lost 2 bases, V lost 3 bases, and 7 bases had no gene match. CDR3 in DNA: TGCGCCAGCAGCTGGGGACTAGCGGGTGGCATCACAGATACGCAGTATTTT. It yields the protein CASSWGLAGGITDTQYF. Combining the CDR3 with reference TRBV5-1 and TRBJ2-3 gives the whole variable domain KAGVTQTPRYLIKTRGQQVTLSCSPISGHRSVSWYQQTPGQGLQFLFEYFSETQRNKGNFPGRFSGRQFSNSRSEMNVSTLELGDSALYLCASSWGLAGGITDTQYFGPGTRLTVL.

This rearrangement joins TRBV7-9 to TRBJ2-2, with D possibly TRBD2 on 6 matching bases. Trimming left V 6 bases short and J 7 bases short, with 21 bases between. Germline-derived CDR1 and CDR2 are SEHNR and FQNEAQ (reference sequence). CDR3 size: 16 residues. Here the CDR3 reads CASSLELFRGSGELFF. The CDR3 nucleotides read TGTGCCAGCAGTCTAGAGTTGTTCCGGGGGAGCGGGGAGCTGTTTTTT.

The CDR3 sequence is CASSDRNSPLHF. The CDR3 region has the DNA TGTGCCAGCAGTGACCGAAATTCACCCCTCCACTTT. This chain uses TRBV6-6 with TRBJ1-6; D is uncertain. The V gene lost 5 bases and the J gene lost 7 bases, with 6 bases spanning the gap. In germline, CDR1 is MNHNY, CDR2 SVGAGI (reference sequence). The length of the CDR3 is 12 residues.

The J gene is TRBJ1-1, the V gene TRBV18, with D unclear. The germline V and J ends were trimmed by 0 bases and 11 bases, with 16 bases remaining between them. This CDR3 is built from 14 residues. Germline V gene data show CDR1 as KGHSH and CDR2 as LQKENI. CDR3 amino acids: CASSPPGSATQAFF. The CDR3 bases are TGTGCCAGCTCACCACCCGGGTCGGCCACCCAGGCTTTCTTT. Full variable domain (rest looked up from reference TRBV18 and TRBJ1-1): NAGVMQNPRHLVRRRGQEARLRCSPMKGHSHVYWYRQLPEEGLKFMVYLQKENIIDESGMPKERFSAEFPKEGPSILRIQQVVRGDSAAYFCASSPPGSATQAFFGQGTRLTVV.

This clone came up a few times. V gene TRBV5-1 combines with J gene TRBJ2-3; TRBD2 is a possible D gene (6 bases). V was shortened by 6 bases and J by 6 bases, with 8 bases between the two germline ends. The CDR3 is 11 amino acids. Per the germline V gene, CDR1 is SGHRS and CDR2 is YFSETQ. The CDR3 DNA reads TGCGCCAGCAAGGACTATGATACGCAGTATTTT. Its protein product is CASKDYDTQYF. Together with reference TRBV5-1 and TRBJ2-3, the CDR3 gives the full variable domain: KAGVTQTPRYLIKTRGQQVTLSCSPISGHRSVSWYQQTPGQGLQFLFEYFSETQRNKGNFPGRFSGRQFSNSRSEMNVSTLELGDSALYLCASKDYDTQYFGPGTRLTVL.

V and J are TRBV27 and TRBJ2-3; tentatively, D is TRBD1 (7 bases). Germline lookup yields CDR1 MNHEY and CDR2 SMNVEV (reference sequence). V was pared by 5 bases and J by 4 bases, with 19 bases between. The CDR3 has 16 residues. DNA of the CDR3: TGTGCCAGCAGTGCACAGGGGCGGGGAGATTCAGATACGCAGTATTTT. Protein product: CASSAQGRGDSDTQYF.

This clone turned up a few times. The rearrangement uses TRBV5-6 and TRBJ2-7; D remains ambiguous. The CDR3 has 14 amino acids. Germline values: CDR1 SGHDT, CDR2 YYEEEE. Trimming took 0 bases from V and 3 from J, leaving 10 bases between them. CDR3 coding DNA: TGTGCCAGCAGCTTGGTAGGCTTAATCTACGAGCAGTACTTC. This codes for CASSLVGLIYEQYF.

This clone was counted only a few times. Other nucleotide sequences in the sample specify the same CDR3. This chain connects TRBV2 to TRBJ2-2, with a tentative D call TRBD2 (5 bases). With 6 bases removed from V and 3 bases from J, the gap between germline ends came to 5 bases. CDR3 length: 12 residues. Looked up from germline, CDR1 is SNHLY and CDR2 is FYNNEI. The CDR3 DNA is TGTGCCAGCAGGGGAGACACCGGGGAGCTGTTTTTT. This gives the protein CASRGDTGELFF.

The V call is TRBV27, the J call TRBJ2-1; D is ambiguous. The CDR3 has 14 amino acids. V lost 3 bases to trimming and J lost 4 bases, with 10 bases between them. Per the germline V gene, CDR1 is MNHEY and CDR2 is SMNVEV (reference sequence). The DNA for the CDR3 is TGTGCCAGCAGTTTCGGGCAGATATACAATGAGCAGTTCTTC. It specifies CASSFGQIYNEQFF.

This clone has a handful of counts. The chain has TRBV14 and TRBJ2-7, with D tentatively TRBD2 (5 bases). The CDR3 length is 16 residues. CDR1 and CDR2 (germline): SGHDN, FVKESK. V lost 1 base and J 4 bases, leaving 17 bases between the germline ends. The CDR3, as DNA: TGTGCCAGCAGCCAAGCGGCCTTCTCCCGCGGGTACGAGCAGTACTTC. Its translation is CASSQAAFSRGYEQYF.

This clone has more than one count but fewer than ten. This chain links TRBV5-4 with TRBJ2-5; 7 bases line up with TRBD2. The CDR3 consists of 16 residues. V shed 4 bases and J 3 bases; nucleotides not matched to a gene: 12. Germline V gene lookup returns CDR1 SGHNT and CDR2 YYREEE (reference sequence). This CDR3 is CASSPPPSGAEETQYF. In DNA, the CDR3 is TGTGCCAGCAGCCCTCCCCCCAGCGGGGCGGAAGAGACCCAGTACTTC.

The J gene is TRBJ2-7, the V gene TRBV10-3; 9 positions agree with TRBD1. In germline, CDR1 is ENHRY, CDR2 SYGVKD. This CDR3 comprises 15 residues. V trimming: 7 bases; J trimming: 0 bases; junction bases outside the gene matches: 7. The CDR3 region has the DNA TGTGCCATCACCCCCGACAGGGGGGACTCCTACGAGCAGTACTTC. Its protein is CAITPDRGDSYEQYF.

This clone turned up a few times. The rearrangement uses TRBV19 and TRBJ1-5; unclear D gene. CDR1 and CDR2 (germline): LNHDA, SQIVND (reference sequence). V gave up 5 bases and J gave up 1 base, with 18 bases separating them. The CDR3 length is 17 residues. The CDR3 DNA sequence: TGTGCCAGTAGTCCCAAGGCGGCGAGAGGCAGCAATCAGCCCCAGCATTTT. Amino acid sequence: CASSPKAARGSNQPQHF.